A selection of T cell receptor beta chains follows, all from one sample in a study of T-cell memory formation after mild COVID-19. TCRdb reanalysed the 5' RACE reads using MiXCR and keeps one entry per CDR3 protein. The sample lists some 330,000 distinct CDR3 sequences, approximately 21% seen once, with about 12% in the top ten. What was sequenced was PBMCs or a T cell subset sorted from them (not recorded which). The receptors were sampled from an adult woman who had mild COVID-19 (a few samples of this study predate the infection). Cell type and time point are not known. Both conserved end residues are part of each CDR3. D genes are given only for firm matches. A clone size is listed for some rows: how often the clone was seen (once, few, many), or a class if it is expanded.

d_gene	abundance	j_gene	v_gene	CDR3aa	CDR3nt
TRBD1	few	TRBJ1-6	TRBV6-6	CASSSGTGGIGSPLHF	TGTGCCAGCAGTTCCGGGACAGGGGGAATAGGTTCACCCCTCCACTTT
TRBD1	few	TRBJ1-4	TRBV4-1	CASSQTQGRGEKLFF	TGCGCCAGCAGCCAGACACAGGGGCGGGGGGAAAAACTGTTTTTT
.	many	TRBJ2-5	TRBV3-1	CASSQGSRGGQETQYF	TGTGCCAGCAGCCAAGGAAGTAGGGGCGGCCAAGAGACCCAGTACTTC
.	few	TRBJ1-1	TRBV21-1	CASSRRGGQLDTEAFF	TGTGCCAGCAGCCGCCGTGGGGGGCAGTTGGACACTGAAGCTTTCTTT
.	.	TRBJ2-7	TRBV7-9	CASSSGLGRAFSYEQYF	TGTGCCAGCAGCTCTGGCCTGGGACGGGCCTTCTCCTACGAGCAGTACTTC
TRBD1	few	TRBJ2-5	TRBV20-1	CSARNTGQGPPAQYF	TGCAGTGCTAGAAATACGGGACAGGGTCCACCGGCCCAGTACTTC
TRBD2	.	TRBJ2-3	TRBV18	CASSPPTSGSTDTQYF	TGTGCCAGCTCACCACCGACTAGCGGGAGCACAGATACGCAGTATTTT
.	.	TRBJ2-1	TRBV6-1	CASRGGIYNEQFF	TGTGCCAGCAGGGGGGGTATTTACAATGAGCAGTTCTTC
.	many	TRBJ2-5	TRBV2	CASAGIEETQYF	TGTGCCAGCGCGGGAATTGAAGAGACCCAGTACTTC
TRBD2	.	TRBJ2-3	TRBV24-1	CATSDYGTSGGPKDTQYF	TGTGCCACCAGTGACTACGGGACTAGCGGGGGGCCTAAGGATACGCAGTATTTT
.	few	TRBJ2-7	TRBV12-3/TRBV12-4	CASSSDPHSYEQYF	TGTGCCAGCAGTTCGGACCCCCATAGCTACGAGCAGTACTTC
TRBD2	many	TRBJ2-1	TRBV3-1	CASSQAGGRAYNEQFF	TGTGCCAGCAGCCAAGCAGGAGGGAGGGCTTACAATGAGCAGTTCTTC
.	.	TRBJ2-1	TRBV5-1	CASSLVQANEQFF	TGCGCCAGCAGCTTGGTACAGGCCAATGAGCAGTTCTTC
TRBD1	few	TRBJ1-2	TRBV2	CASVTSYRGIGGYTF	TGTGCCAGCGTTACCTCCTACAGGGGGATTGGTGGCTACACCTTC
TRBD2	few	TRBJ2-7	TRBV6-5	CASSTLAGGRREQYF	TGTGCCAGCAGTACCCTTGCGGGAGGGAGGCGCGAGCAGTACTTC
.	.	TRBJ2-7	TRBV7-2	CASSLESGSPAYEQYF	TGTGCCAGCAGCTTAGAATCTGGGTCTCCCGCCTACGAGCAGTACTTC
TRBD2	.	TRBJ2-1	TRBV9	CASSPSGGGVRNEQFF	TGTGCCAGCAGCCCCTCCGGGGGGGGAGTACGGAATGAGCAGTTCTTC
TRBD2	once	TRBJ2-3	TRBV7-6	CASSLVGRGAQDTQYF	TGTGCCAGCAGCTTAGTAGGGCGGGGGGCGCAGGATACGCAGTATTTT
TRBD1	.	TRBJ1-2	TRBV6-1	CASSERGQGDYGYTF	TGTGCCAGCAGTGAACGCGGACAGGGGGACTATGGCTACACCTTC
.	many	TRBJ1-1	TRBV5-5	CASSPDSDPWAFF	TGTGCCAGCAGCCCTGACAGTGACCCGTGGGCTTTCTTT
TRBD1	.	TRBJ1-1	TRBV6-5	CASSYYLGDREGEAFF	TGTGCCAGCAGTTACTATCTAGGGGACAGGGAAGGTGAAGCTTTCTTT
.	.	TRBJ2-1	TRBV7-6	CASSLANKVLRF	TGTGCCAGCAGCTTAGCTAACAAGGTCCTACGGTTC
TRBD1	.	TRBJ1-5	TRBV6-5	CASKDRGGKGNQPQHF	TGTGCCAGCAAGGACAGGGGGGGGAAGGGCAATCAGCCCCAGCATTTT
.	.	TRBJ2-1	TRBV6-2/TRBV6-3	CASSSRDNEQFF	TGTGCCAGCAGTTCCCGGGACAATGAGCAGTTCTTC
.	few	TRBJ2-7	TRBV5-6	CASRNTGRSSYEQYF	TGTGCCAGCAGGAATACCGGGAGATCCTCCTACGAGCAGTACTTC
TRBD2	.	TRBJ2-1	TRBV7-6	CASSLWTSGRFRGNEQFF	TGTGCCAGCAGCTTGTGGACTAGCGGGAGGTTTAGGGGCAATGAGCAGTTCTTC
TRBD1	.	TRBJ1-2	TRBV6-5	CASSYSTQGAKAYGYTF	TGTGCCAGCAGTTACTCGACACAGGGGGCGAAGGCCTATGGCTACACCTTC
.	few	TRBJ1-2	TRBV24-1	CATSGAEDNYGYTF	TGTGCCACCAGTGGGGCGGAAGATAACTATGGCTACACCTTC
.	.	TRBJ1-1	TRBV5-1	CASSYRWNTEAFF	TGCGCCAGCAGCTACAGATGGAACACTGAAGCTTTCTTT
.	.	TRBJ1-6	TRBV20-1	CSARLGSPLHF	TGCAGTGCTAGACTGGGCTCACCCCTCCACTTT
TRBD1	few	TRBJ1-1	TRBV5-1	CASSRRQGPRNTEAFF	TGCGCCAGCAGCCGACGACAGGGTCCTAGGAACACTGAAGCTTTCTTT
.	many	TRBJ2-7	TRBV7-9	CASAGTSYEQYF	TGTGCCAGCGCCGGTACTTCCTACGAGCAGTACTTC
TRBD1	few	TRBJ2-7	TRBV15	CATSRGGTVGFSYEQYF	TGTGCCACCAGCAGAGGGGGGACAGTGGGGTTCTCCTACGAGCAGTACTTC
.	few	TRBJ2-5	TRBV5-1	CATPRRQVPNQETQYF	TGCGCCACCCCCCGGCGTCAGGTTCCGAATCAAGAGACCCAGTACTTC
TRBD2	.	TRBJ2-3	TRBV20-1	CSASKLAGFLDTQYF	TGCAGTGCTAGTAAACTAGCGGGGTTTCTAGATACGCAGTATTTT
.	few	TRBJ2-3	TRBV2	CASMATSTDTQYF	TGTGCCAGCATGGCGACCAGCACAGATACGCAGTATTTT
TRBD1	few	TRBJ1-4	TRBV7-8	CASSLRQGDNEKLFF	TGTGCCAGCAGCCTCCGACAGGGGGATAATGAAAAACTGTTTTTT
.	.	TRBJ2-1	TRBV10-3	CAIGQGARDEQFF	TGTGCCATCGGTCAAGGGGCCAGGGATGAGCAGTTCTTC
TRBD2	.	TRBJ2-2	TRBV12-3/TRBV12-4	CASSFQREATGELFF	TGTGCCAGCAGTTTCCAGCGGGAGGCCACCGGGGAGCTGTTTTTT
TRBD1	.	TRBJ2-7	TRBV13	CASSAGTGLREQYF	TGTGCCAGCAGCGCCGGGACAGGGCTTCGCGAGCAGTACTTC
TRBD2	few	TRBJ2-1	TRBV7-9	CASSLAGLAETDEQFF	TGTGCCAGCAGCTTAGCGGGGCTAGCGGAGACAGATGAGCAGTTCTTC
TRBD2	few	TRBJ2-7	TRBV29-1	CSTRTGGYEQYF	TGCAGCACCCGGACGGGGGGCTACGAGCAGTACTTC
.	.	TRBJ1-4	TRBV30	CAWSGGRGRGEKLFF	TGTGCCTGGAGTGGTGGCCGCGGGCGCGGAGAAAAACTGTTTTTT
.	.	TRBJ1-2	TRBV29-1	CSVHVGYGYTF	TGCAGCGTTCACGTGGGGTATGGCTACACCTTC
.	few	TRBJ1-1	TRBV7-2	CASSLGGQPNTEAFF	TGTGCCAGCAGCTTGGGGGGGCAGCCGAACACTGAAGCTTTCTTT
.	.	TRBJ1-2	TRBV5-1	CASSYPGDGYTF	TGCGCCAGCTCATATCCAGGGGATGGCTACACCTTC
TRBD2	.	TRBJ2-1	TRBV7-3	CASSPQSGISYNEQFF	TGTGCCAGCAGCCCACAAAGCGGGATATCCTACAATGAGCAGTTCTTC
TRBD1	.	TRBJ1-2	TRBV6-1	CASSPSGQGFDYGYTF	TGTGCCAGCTCTCCCTCGGGACAGGGGTTTGACTATGGCTACACCTTC
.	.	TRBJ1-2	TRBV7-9	CAIAPPGRPLSYGYTF	TGTGCCATCGCGCCCCCCGGCAGGCCTTTGAGCTATGGCTACACCTTC
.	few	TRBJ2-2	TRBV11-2	CASSFGWRANTGELFF	TGTGCCAGCAGCTTTGGTTGGAGGGCGAACACCGGGGAGCTGTTTTTT
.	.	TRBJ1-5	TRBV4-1	CASSQGETVSNQPQHF	TGCGCCAGCAGCCAAGGGGAGACAGTTAGCAATCAGCCCCAGCATTTT
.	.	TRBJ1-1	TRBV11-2	CASSLARGTHTEAFF	TGTGCCAGCAGCTTAGCCCGAGGGACACATACTGAAGCTTTCTTT
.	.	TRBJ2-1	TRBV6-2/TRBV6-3	CASSHHNEQFF	TGTGCCAGCAGTCACCACAATGAGCAGTTCTTC
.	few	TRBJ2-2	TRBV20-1	CSARFTAKAGELFF	TGCAGTGCTAGATTTACAGCAAAGGCCGGGGAGCTGTTTTTT